The clone carrying this T cell receptor beta chain was recorded at least ten times. The antigen is unknown. Individual cDNA molecules received unique molecular identifiers. TCRdb passed the 5' RACE reads through MiXCR, listing each CDR3 protein once. The sample shows 35,000 to 40,000 distinct CDR3 sequences, under 5% of them seen only once. CDR3 length: 15 residues. V lost 5 bases, J lost 2 bases, and 13 bases lay in between. Germline V gives CDR1 SEHNR, CDR2 FQNEAQ (reference sequence). This sample is drawn from a study of early T cells in non-severe SARS-CoV-2 infection. As for the study in general: Unsorted whole-blood RNA was sequenced in bulk, leaving chains unpaired.

Findings of the study overall: Matching against VDJdb likely underestimated virus-specific expansions, favoring anti-spike CD8.

Sequenced input: whole blood. This receptor was obtained from an adult who was a healthcare worker with PCR-confirmed SARS-CoV-2 infection or an uninfected control (not recorded which). This rearrangement joins TRBV7-9 to TRBJ1-3; perhaps TRBD1 as D (6 bases). This CDR3 is CASSAHREPGNTIYF. The CDR3 coding sequence is TGTGCCAGCAGCGCGCACAGGGAACCTGGAAACACCATATATTTT. Combining the CDR3 with reference TRBV7-9 and TRBJ1-3 gives the whole variable domain DTGVSQNPRHKITKRGQNVTFRCDPISEHNRLYWYRQTLGQGPEFLTYFQNEAQLEKSRLLSDRFSAERPKGSFSTLEIQRTEQGDSAMYLCASSAHREPGNTIYFGEGSWLTVV.